This paragraph reports one T cell receptor (beta chain). In the original processing: Estimation of nucleated cell counts was performed using reference gene primer amplification. The protocol was immunoSEQ multiplex PCR, while the TCRdb copy is restricted to in-frame clones and leaves out a portion. V, J and clone size were drawn from that table, and D and trimming were deduced from the DNA. The data contain over 250,000 clones, around 90% of them seen just once; the ten biggest clones take up 8% to 9.5%. Across roughly 25 US areas, participants ranged in age from 18 to 89 years. Cohort allocation depended upon clinical history that participants reported. The CDR3 totals 16 residues. CDR1 and CDR2 from the germline V gene are SEHNR and FQNEAQ (reference sequence). Trimming cost V 3 bases and J 5 bases; bases outside gene matches: 9. This record comes from a study of blood T cell repertoires in COVID-19. Looking at the study overall: Samples came from the United States, Italy and Spain, spanning acute and convalescent COVID-19.

Sequencing was carried out using PBMCs or T cells enriched from blood (not recorded which). This sequence joins TRBV7-9 and TRBJ1-2, with TRBD1 matching over 10 bases. This sequence was found in a young woman who had recovered from COVID-19. DNA for the CDR3: TGTGCCAGCAGCTTCTTCGGACAGGGGGTACGGTATGGCTACACCTTC. Translation: CASSFFGQGVRYGYTF.